Listed below are T cell receptor beta chains from one sample, sequenced in a study of vaccination and CD4 T cells after COVID-19. TCRdb reanalysed the PCR reads using MiXCR and keeps one entry per CDR3 protein. The data show 3,500 to 4,000 distinct CDR3 sequences, 17% seen once. These TCRs' antigens remain unknown. Specimen: CD4+ T cells from blood, cultured in vitro. The source of these receptors is a human donor who had recovered from COVID-19. Both conserved end residues are part of each CDR3. Each record gives: J gene, D gene, clone size, V gene, CDR3 DNA, CDR3 protein. A D gene is named only where the DNA matches it firmly. A row's size may be missing; if present it is once, few, many or a size class.

>TRBJ1-2|-|-|TRBV5-1
TGCGCCAGCAGCTTGGACCCTCCGCTACCCTATGGCTACACCTTC
CASSLDPPLPYGYTF
>TRBJ2-4|-|medium-sized|TRBV12-3/TRBV12-4
TGTGCCAGCAGTTTACTCGGACAGAACATTCAGTACTTC
CASSLLGQNIQYF
>TRBJ2-1|-|-|TRBV30
TGTGCCTGGAGTTATGCAGGGAAATCCTACAATGAGCAGTTCTTC
CAWSYAGKSYNEQFF
>TRBJ2-2|TRBD2|-|TRBV5-1
TGCGCCAGCAGCCCGGGACTAGCGAACATCGGGGAGCTGTTTTTT
CASSPGLANIGELFF
>TRBJ1-1|-|medium-sized|TRBV19
TGTGCCAGTAGTACGAGGACTGAAGCTTTCTTT
CASSTRTEAFF
>TRBJ2-1|-|medium-sized|TRBV27
TGTGCCAGCAGGTTGGGCGGCAGCTCCTACAATGAGCAGTTCTTC
CASRLGGSSYNEQFF
>TRBJ2-5|TRBD1|medium-sized|TRBV20-1
TGCAGTGCTTGGACAGGGGGAGGACAGACCCAGTACTTC
CSAWTGGGQTQYF
>TRBJ2-5|TRBD2|-|TRBV9
TGTGCCAGCAGCGTACTAGCGGGGCCCCAAGAGACCCAGTACTTC
CASSVLAGPQETQYF
>TRBJ1-2|-|large|TRBV14
TGTGCCAGCAGCCCGACGGGACCACCACGCTACACCTTC
CASSPTGPPRYTF
>TRBJ2-2|-|-|TRBV3-1
TGTGCCAGCAGGGGCGCCAGGGGCACCGGGGAGCTGTTTTTT
CASRGARGTGELFF
>TRBJ2-7|TRBD2|-|TRBV6-5
TGTGCCAGCAGTTCATTCGGGACTAGCGGCTCCTACGAGCAGTACTTC
CASSSFGTSGSYEQYF
>TRBJ2-3|TRBD2|-|TRBV5-1
TGCGCCAGCAGCTCCACTAGCGGGGGGGCATGGAATACGCAGTATTTT
CASSSTSGGAWNTQYF
>TRBJ1-2|-|few|TRBV6-5
TGTGCCAGCAGTTACGACTCCGCCGGCTATGGCTACACCTTC
CASSYDSAGYGYTF
>TRBJ1-2|TRBD1|medium-sized|TRBV5-1
TGCGCCAGCAGCTTGACAGGGGGTGTTGAGGGCTACACCTTC
CASSLTGGVEGYTF
>TRBJ2-1|-|few|TRBV12-5
TGTGCTAGTGGTTTGGTAAGAGTAGACTCCTACAATGAGCAGTTCTTC
CASGLVRVDSYNEQFF
>TRBJ2-4|-|-|TRBV6-1
TGTGCCAGCAGGGAGACTAGGGGGGACATTCAGTACTTC
CASRETRGDIQYF
>TRBJ1-1|TRBD1|-|TRBV6-5
TGTGCCAGCAGTTTGCGGACAGGGGGCGTCAACACTGAAGCTTTCTTT
CASSLRTGGVNTEAFF
>TRBJ2-7|-|few|TRBV3-1
TGTGCCAGCAGCCCAGGGGCACTAACCTACGAGCAGTACTTC
CASSPGALTYEQYF
>TRBJ1-2|TRBD1|-|TRBV9
TGTGCCAGCAGCGCCACAGGGGGCTCCCACTATGGCTACACCTTC
CASSATGGSHYGYTF
>TRBJ1-1|-|medium-sized|TRBV12-3/TRBV12-4
TGTGCCAGCAGCCTACTAAGGGCGGCTGAAGCTTTCTTT
CASSLLRAAEAFF
>TRBJ2-5|TRBD1|medium-sized|TRBV7-9
TGTGCCAGCAGCCGAGGACAGGGCCGACAAGAGACCCAGTACTTC
CASSRGQGRQETQYF
>TRBJ1-1|-|-|TRBV25-1
TGTGCCAGCAGGGGATTGAACACTGAAGCTTTCTTT
CASRGLNTEAFF
>TRBJ2-2|-|medium-sized|TRBV20-1
TGCAGTGCAGAACAGGGGAGGACCGGGGAGCTGTTTTTT
CSAEQGRTGELFF
>TRBJ1-1|-|medium-sized|TRBV20-1
TGCAGTGCTAGTACCGTTACGAACACTGAAGCTTTCTTT
CSASTVTNTEAFF
>TRBJ1-5|-|medium-sized|TRBV2
TGTGCCAGCAGTGTTGCCTCTGATCAGCCCCAGCATTTT
CASSVASDQPQHF
>TRBJ1-1|-|large|TRBV6-1
TGTGCCAGCACGAAAGGGGAAAAAGCTTTCTTT
CASTKGEKAFF
>TRBJ2-7|-|-|TRBV12-2
TGTGCAAGTCGCTTAAGACCGGGACAGGACAACGAGCAGTACTTC
CASRLRPGQDNEQYF